This TCR beta chain was captured in a study of shared clonotypes between healthy human individuals. Every contributor of samples was a Caucasian grown-up residing in Nashville, Tennessee. J lost 1 base, V lost 4 bases, and 3 bases had no gene match. Germline loops: CDR1 SGHTA, CDR2 FQGTGA. This CDR3 is built from 15 residues. Execution of the assay was at deep level. Using approximately 200 ng DNA, tens of thousands of T cell genomes, the sorted-subset replicate PCRs were run. The repertoire was sequenced with immunoSEQ multiplex PCR; TCRdb's copy has only in-frame clones and lacks some. Among some 2.1 million clones listed, roughly 94% were seen once. The sample holds one count of this clone.

The rearrangement joins TRBV7-3 to TRBJ2-2, with TRBD1 matching 7 bases. What was sequenced was naive CD4+ T cells sorted from blood. Regarding subset: CD45RA+ positively selected. This receptor was identified in a young man in good health. The DNA for the CDR3 is TGTGCCAGCAGCTATGGGACAGAGAACACCGGGGAGCTGTTTTTT. Its translation is CASSYGTENTGELFF.